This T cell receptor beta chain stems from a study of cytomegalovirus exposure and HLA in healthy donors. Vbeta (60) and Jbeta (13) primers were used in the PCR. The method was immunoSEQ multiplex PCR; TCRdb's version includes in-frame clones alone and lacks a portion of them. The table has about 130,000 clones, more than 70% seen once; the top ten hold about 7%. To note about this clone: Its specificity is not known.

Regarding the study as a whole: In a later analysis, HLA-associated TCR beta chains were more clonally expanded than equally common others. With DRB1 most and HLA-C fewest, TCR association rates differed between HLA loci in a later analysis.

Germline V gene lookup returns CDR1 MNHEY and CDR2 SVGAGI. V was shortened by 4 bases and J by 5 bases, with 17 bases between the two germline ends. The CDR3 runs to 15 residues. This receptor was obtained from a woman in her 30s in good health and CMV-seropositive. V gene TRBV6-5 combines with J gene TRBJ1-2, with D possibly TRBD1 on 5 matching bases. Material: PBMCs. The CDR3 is CASSFFSGQVYGYTF. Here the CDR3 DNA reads TGTGCCAGCAGTTTTTTTTCCGGACAAGTTTATGGCTACACCTTC.